Below are 30 T cell receptor beta chains sequenced from a single sample in a study of cytomegalovirus exposure and HLA in healthy donors. The PCR made use of 60 Vbeta and 13 Jbeta primers. Only in-frame clones appear in the TCRdb table, and some are missing; sequencing was by immunoSEQ multiplex PCR. The sample lists 120,000 to 150,000 clones; 70% to 80% were seen once. The specimen sequenced was PBMCs. All receptors come from a female donor in good health and CMV-seronegative.

This clone was seen more than once but under ten times. This chain links TRBV2 with TRBJ2-4; 11 positions agree with TRBD2. V was pared by 5 bases and J by 0 bases, with 6 bases of the junction left unmatched. This CDR3 spans 17 amino acids. The germline gives CDR1 SNHLY, CDR2 FYNNEI. CDR3 sequence: CASSSLAGALAKNIQYF. As DNA, the CDR3 is TGTGCCAGCAGTTCACTAGCGGGGGCTCTAGCCAAAAACATTCAGTACTTC.

The chain recombines TRBV7-2 with TRBJ2-7; 10 bases agree with TRBD1. The CDR3 extends over 13 amino acids. V lost 5 bases and J lost 7; bases outside the gene matches: 5. The germline V gene has CDR1 SGHTA and CDR2 FQGNSA. The CDR3 nucleotides read TGTGCCAGCAGCGAAACGGGACAGGGGGAGCAGTACTTC. This gives the protein CASSETGQGEQYF.

This clone occurred a few times. The chain carries TRBV28 and TRBJ2-7, with 9 bases identical to TRBD1. Germline V gene sequence: CDR1 MDHEN, CDR2 SYDVKM. This CDR3 spans 15 amino acids. Germline trimming cut 8 bases from V and 6 bases from J; bases unmatched to any gene: 14. CDR3 amino acids: CASPPAGQGVVEQYF. The CDR3 bases are TGTGCCAGCCCCCCGGCGGGACAGGGAGTGGTCGAGCAGTACTTC.

A single count supports this clone. The chain links TRBV7-2 to TRBJ2-5; 9 nucleotides agree with TRBD2. The CDR3 extends over 15 amino acids. Trimming at V came to 2 bases and at J to 5 bases, leaving 6 bases not matched to a gene. Germline V gene data show CDR1 as SGHTA and CDR2 as FQGNSA. The DNA of the CDR3 is TGTGCCAGCAGCTTACTAGCGGGGTCGGTCGAGACCCAGTACTTC. Its protein is CASSLLAGSVETQYF.

This clone was observed a single time. The genes are TRBV2 and TRBJ2-7, with unresolved D. The germline V gene encodes CDR1 SNHLY and CDR2 FYNNEI. V lost 1 base, J lost 0 bases, and 7 bases lay in between. This CDR3 spans 14 amino acids. The CDR3 loop reads CASSEEAISYEQYF. The DNA of the CDR3 is TGTGCCAGCAGTGAAGAAGCTATCTCCTACGAGCAGTACTTC.

The chain joins TRBV15 to TRBJ2-7; 7 nucleotides line up with TRBD2. The germline V gene has CDR1 LNHNV and CDR2 YYDKDF (reference sequence). The CDR3 is 14 amino acids. V gave up 1 base and J gave up 3 bases; unmatched junction bases: 3. The CDR3 loop is CATSRAASGYEQYF. In DNA, the CDR3 is TGTGCCACCAGCAGAGCAGCTAGCGGCTACGAGCAGTACTTC.

The V gene is TRBV9, the J gene TRBJ2-1; 10 nucleotides line up with TRBD2. V shed 0 bases, J shed 6 bases, and the junction held 9 bases outside the gene matches. The CDR3 extends over 17 amino acids. Germline loops: CDR1 SGDLS, CDR2 YYNGEE. This CDR3 is CASSVGAAGGPVNEQFF. The CDR3 coding sequence is TGTGCCAGCAGCGTAGGGGCAGCGGGGGGGCCCGTCAATGAGCAGTTCTTC.

This clone was counted a few times. The chain is built from TRBV5-6 and TRBJ1-6, with D hard to call. Germline V gene lookup returns CDR1 SGHDT and CDR2 YYEEEE. Trimming removed 1 base from V and 8 bases from J, with 10 bases in between. CDR3 length: 14 residues. Here the CDR3 DNA reads TGTGCCAGCAGCTTGAGGAGGGCTTATTCACCCCTCCACTTT. Translating gives CASSLRRAYSPLHF.

The rearrangement joins TRBV19 to TRBJ1-1; a possible D gene is TRBD1 (5 bases). V lost 3 bases to trimming and J lost 5 bases, with 10 bases between them. Per germline, CDR1 LNHDA and CDR2 SQIVND (reference sequence). This CDR3 has 13 amino acids. CDR3 residues: CASSIGGGTEAFF. CDR3 in DNA: TGTGCCAGTAGTATTGGGGGGGGGACTGAAGCTTTCTTT.

Here the CDR3 reads CASSQDRRYEQYF. As DNA, the CDR3 is TGTGCCAGCAGCCAAGATAGGAGATACGAGCAGTACTTC. This chain links TRBV4-2 with TRBJ2-7; no clear D gene. Germline lookup yields CDR1 LGHNA and CDR2 YNFKEQ. CDR3 length equals 13 residues. Trimming pared 0 bases from V and 4 bases from J, leaving 7 bases between.

The J gene is TRBJ2-1, the V gene TRBV2; 12 bases align to TRBD1. V gave up 3 bases and J gave up 12 bases; unmatched junction bases: 6. Germline CDR1 is SNHLY and CDR2 is FYNNEI. This CDR3 is built from 14 residues. The CDR3 sequence is CASSEGQGAAGQFF. As DNA, the CDR3 is TGTGCCAGCAGTGAGGGACAGGGGGCGGCTGGGCAGTTCTTC.

The chain recombines TRBV30 with TRBJ1-5; 7 positions match TRBD1. The CDR3 contains 15 residues. Trimming took 2 bases from V and 7 from J; bases not matched to a gene: 11. Germline assignment: CDR1 GTSNPN and CDR2 SVGIG (reference sequence). The CDR3: CAWSPGYRGGQPQHF. As DNA, the CDR3 is TGTGCCTGGAGTCCTGGGTACAGGGGTGGGCAGCCCCAGCATTTT.

This clone was counted ten times or more. Germline is not matched at one junction end, which may reflect a read error. The same CDR3 can be traced to other DNA sequences in this sample. V and J are TRBV7-2 and TRBJ1-5, with TRBD1 as a possible D gene (6 bases). The CDR3 has 15 amino acids. CDR1 and CDR2 (germline): SGHTA, FQGNSA. CDR3 coding DNA: TGCGCCAGCAGCCAAGACTGGGGGCCCAGGCAGCCCCAGCATTTT. Translating it yields CASSQDWGPRQPQHF.

The table lists this clone with a count of one. The chain couples TRBV27 to TRBJ1-5; D not certain. CDR3 length: 13 amino acids. The ends were cut back, 5 bases at V and 5 bases at J, with 10 bases in the middle. Germline loops: CDR1 MNHEY, CDR2 SMNVEV (reference sequence). CDR3 in amino acids: CASSPRTYQPQHF. The CDR3 DNA reads as TGTGCCAGCAGTCCCCGGACTTATCAGCCCCAGCATTTT.

This sequence joins TRBV6-5 and TRBJ2-7; D is unclear. Germline-derived CDR1 and CDR2 are MNHEY and SVGAGI. The CDR3 extends over 13 amino acids. V was clipped by 4 bases and J by 6 bases, with 13 bases between them. The CDR3 reads CASSSSPPVEQYF. The CDR3 coding sequence is TGTGCCAGCAGTTCGTCCCCGCCGGTCGAGCAGTACTTC.

The table lists this clone with a count of one. The chain has TRBV30 and TRBJ2-3, with TRBD1 identical over 7 bases. The V and J ends lost 4 bases and 0 bases, in that order; junction bases with no gene match: 4. This CDR3 region has 14 residues. The V gene's germline CDR1 is GTSNPN and CDR2 SVGIG (reference sequence). CDR3 nucleotides: TGTGCCTGGACTGGACAGGCTAGCACAGATACGCAGTATTTT. Translating gives CAWTGQASTDTQYF. Using reference TRBV30 and TRBJ2-3 for the parts outside the CDR3, the full variable domain is SQTIHQWPATLVQPVGSPLSLECTVEGTSNPNLYWYRQAAGRGLQLLFYSVGIGQISSEVPQNLSASRPQDRQFILSSKKLLLSDSGFYLCAWTGQASTDTQYFGPGTRLTVL.

This clone turned up a few times. The chain joins TRBV30 to TRBJ2-3; D might be TRBD1 (6 bases). The germline V and J ends were trimmed by 2 bases and 0 bases, with 9 bases remaining between them. This CDR3 has 14 residues. Germline V CDR1 and CDR2: GTSNPN, SVGIG (reference sequence). Here the CDR3 DNA reads TGTGCCTGGAGTCTAACAGGGAGCACAGATACGCAGTATTTT. Its protein product is CAWSLTGSTDTQYF.

The chain employs TRBV28 and TRBJ1-2; D perhaps matches TRBD1 (5 bases). In germline, CDR1 is MDHEN, CDR2 SYDVKM. The V gene lost 2 bases and the J gene lost 4 bases, with 11 bases spanning the gap. CDR3 length: 14 amino acids. CDR3 bases: TGTGCCAGCAGTTTAGGCGGCAGGGCCTATGGCTACACCTTC. This gives the protein CASSLGGRAYGYTF.

This clone was observed a handful of times. The gene calls are TRBV7-2 and TRBJ1-1; unclear D gene. The CDR3 totals 14 residues. The V and J ends lost 5 bases and 6 bases respectively, with 16 bases between them. Germline V lookup: CDR1 SGHTA, CDR2 FQGNSA. The CDR3, as DNA: TGTGCCAGCAGCCGGAGGGAGTCGGCGTCTGAAGCTTTCTTT. This sequence encodes CASSRRESASEAFF.

A remark on this clone: One end of the junction varies from germline; a read error may be responsible. This chain connects TRBV19 to TRBJ1-2; the match to TRBD1 covers 8 bases. Germline CDR1 and CDR2: LNHDA and SQIVND (reference sequence). This CDR3 is 12 amino acids long. CDR3 residues: CASSTLDRERYF. Written as DNA, the CDR3 is TGTGCCAGTAGTACCCTGGACAGGGAGAGATACTTC.

This clone was detected once. The V and J genes are TRBV27 and TRBJ2-5; 8 nucleotides line up with TRBD1. V shed 0 bases, J shed 4 bases, and the junction held 7 bases outside the gene matches. The CDR3 is 16 residues long. CDR1 MNHEY and CDR2 SMNVEV come from the germline V gene (reference sequence). CDR3 sequence: CASSLSFGDRLETQYF. CDR3 in DNA: TGTGCCAGCAGTTTATCGTTTGGGGACAGGCTAGAGACCCAGTACTTC.

The chain uses TRBV20-1 and TRBJ2-7; D ambiguous. Germline lookup yields CDR1 DFQATT and CDR2 SNEGSKA (reference sequence). With 3 bases removed from V and 2 bases from J, the gap between germline ends came to 5 bases. This CDR3 is 11 amino acids long. The CDR3 loop is CSASATYEQYF. CDR3 DNA: TGCAGTGCTAGCGCGACCTACGAGCAGTACTTC.

The genes are TRBV9 and TRBJ1-1, with 8 bases aligning to TRBD1. The germline gives CDR1 SGDLS, CDR2 YYNGEE. The ends lost 3 bases at V and 3 bases at J; junction bases unmatched: 7. CDR3 length equals 15 residues. The CDR3: CASSAFRQGHTEAFF. Written as DNA, the CDR3 is TGTGCCAGCAGCGCCTTTAGACAGGGGCACACTGAAGCTTTCTTT.

The J gene is TRBJ2-3, the V gene TRBV7-3, with TRBD2 matching 16 bases. This CDR3 has 18 amino acids. Trimming took 0 bases from V and 6 from J; bases not matched to a gene: 6. Germline V CDR1 and CDR2: SGHTA, FQGTGA. The CDR3 sequence is CASSLTPGLAGGRDTQYF. CDR3 sequence (DNA): TGTGCCAGCAGCTTAACGCCGGGACTAGCGGGGGGGCGGGATACGCAGTATTTT.

V usage is TRBV6-5 and J usage is TRBJ2-1; D perhaps matches TRBD1 (5 bases). CDR1 and CDR2 from the germline V gene are MNHEY and SVGAGI. The ends were cut back, 2 bases at V and 7 bases at J, with 6 bases in the middle. CDR3 length: 12 residues. CDR3 DNA sequence: TGTGCCAGCAGTTACAAGGGGAATGAGCAGTTCTTC. Amino acid sequence: CASSYKGNEQFF.

The chain links TRBV10-3 to TRBJ1-4; tentatively, D is TRBD1 (5 bases). V lost 0 bases, J lost 0 bases, and 11 bases lay in between. Germline V lookup: CDR1 ENHRY, CDR2 SYGVKD. This CDR3 spans 17 amino acids. The CDR3, as DNA: TGTGCCATCAGTGAGTCACAGGTTGGAGCAACTAATGAAAAACTGTTTTTT. Residues: CAISESQVGATNEKLFF.

In its sample, this clone was seen once. V usage is TRBV6-5 and J usage is TRBJ1-2; 7 bases are a match to TRBD1. The germline CDR1 and CDR2 sequences are MNHEY and SVGAGI. V was pared by 6 bases and J by 2 bases, with 9 bases of the junction left unmatched. The CDR3 runs to 15 residues. CDR3 bases: TGTGCCAGCAGACTGCAACAGGGGCGAAACTATGGCTACACCTTC. Residues: CASRLQQGRNYGYTF.

The chain joins TRBV7-9 to TRBJ2-5; TRBD2 matches 8 bases. The germline CDR1 and CDR2 sequences are SEHNR and FQNEAQ (reference sequence). V lost 5 bases to trimming and J lost 7 bases; unmatched junction nucleotides: 15. The CDR3 extends over 16 amino acids. CDR3 in DNA: TGTGCCAGCAGCCCCAGCGGTCCGGGAGGGGAGGTGACCCAGTACTTC. It is translated as CASSPSGPGGEVTQYF.

This chain links TRBV5-1 with TRBJ1-6; 7 bases are shared with TRBD1. The J segment lost 3 bases and the V segment lost 0 bases, leaving 9 bases of the junction unmatched. The CDR3 contains 18 residues. Germline CDR1 SGHRS, CDR2 YFSETQ. Here the CDR3 reads CASSLGGGARNYNSPLHF. In nucleotides, the CDR3 is TGCGCCAGCAGCTTGGGAGGGGGCGCGAGAAACTATAATTCACCCCTCCACTTT.

This clone came up once. This chain connects TRBV18 to TRBJ1-2, with 7 bases that match TRBD1. The CDR3 length is 15 residues. V was pared by 1 base and J by 11 bases, with 13 bases of the junction left unmatched. Germline V gene sequence: CDR1 KGHSH, CDR2 LQKENI. CDR3 protein: CASSPQEGASDGYTF. Here the CDR3 DNA reads TGTGCCAGCTCACCACAGGAGGGGGCGTCGGACGGATACACCTTC.